This T cell receptor (beta chain) was recorded in a study of blood T cell repertoires in COVID-19. Overall study: The cDNA or gDNA used as material had been derived from T cells, B-cell-depleted T cells, or PBMCs.

Details on this clone: Other DNA sequences in the same sample also yield this CDR3.

Some clones are missing from TCRdb's copy, which holds only in-frame ones; the method was immunoSEQ multiplex PCR. This sample yields some 110,000 clones, of which around 90% are seen a single time; around 5.5% belongs to the top ten. The J segment lost 7 bases and the V segment lost 3 bases, leaving 3 bases of the junction unmatched. This CDR3 comprises 15 residues. Per germline, CDR1 SGHAT and CDR2 FQNNGV. The chain joins TRBV11-2 to TRBJ2-1; TRBD2 aligns across 13 bases. What was sequenced was peripheral blood. The clonotype originates from a human donor in a cohort sampled during active COVID-19. The CDR3 loop reads CASSLETSGGNEQFF. CDR3 bases: TGTGCCAGCAGCTTGGAGACTAGCGGGGGGAATGAGCAGTTCTTC. The whole variable domain, filled in from reference TRBV11-2 and TRBJ2-1, reads EAGVAQSPRYKIIEKRQSVAFWCNPISGHATLYWYQQILGQGPKLLIQFQNNGVVDDSQLPKDRFSAERLKGVDSTLKIQPAKLEDSAVYLCASSLETSGGNEQFFGPGTRLTVL.